A single sample gave rise to the 25 T cell receptor beta chains below, sequenced in a study of cytomegalovirus exposure and HLA in healthy donors. Vbeta (60) and Jbeta (13) primers were used in the PCR. TCRdb keeps only in-frame clones here, not all; method: immunoSEQ multiplex PCR. The sample carries about 91,000 clones, approximately 86% recorded once. Input material: PBMCs. These TCRs come from a man aged 25 to 45 in good health and CMV-seropositive.

The V call is TRBV27, the J call TRBJ1-5; 10 positions agree with TRBD1. Germline trimming cut 2 bases from V and 6 bases from J; bases unmatched to any gene: 4. CDR3 length: 15 amino acids. Per the germline V gene, CDR1 is MNHEY and CDR2 is SMNVEV (reference sequence). As DNA, the CDR3 is TGTGCCAGCAGTTTAACGACAGGGGGCCTTCAGCCCCAGCATTTT. This translates into CASSLTTGGLQPQHF.

The V gene is TRBV2, the J gene TRBJ1-4; D ambiguous. The CDR3 has 14 residues. The germline CDR1 and CDR2 sequences are SNHLY and FYNNEI. Trimming left V 4 bases short and J 7 bases short, with 13 bases between. The CDR3 reads CASSGGPPSEKLFF. CDR3 DNA: TGTGCCAGCAGTGGCGGTCCCCCATCTGAAAAACTGTTTTTT.

The chain recombines TRBV5-1 with TRBJ2-3; D is possibly TRBD1 (6 bases). The CDR3 is made up of 15 amino acids. Germline CDR1 is SGHRS and CDR2 is YFSETQ. Deletions cut 1 base from V and 2 bases from J, with 11 bases between. The CDR3 DNA reads as TGCGCCAGCAGCTTGAAGGACAGCAACACAGATACGCAGTATTTT. This encodes CASSLKDSNTDTQYF.

The chain carries TRBV10-1 and TRBJ2-5; possibly TRBD2 for D (6 bases). The V end lost 2 bases, the J end lost 5 bases, and 9 bases lay between the germline ends. Germline V gene lookup returns CDR1 WNHNN and CDR2 SYGVQD (reference sequence). This CDR3 region has 13 residues. The CDR3 DNA is TGCGCCAGCAGTGAGAGAGCGGGCGAGACCCAGTACTTC. Amino acids: CASSERAGETQYF.

The chain combines TRBV30 with TRBJ2-3; 7 bases align to TRBD2. J lost 4 bases, V lost 7 bases, and 11 bases had no gene match. This CDR3 spans 14 amino acids. Germline CDR1 and CDR2: GTSNPN and SVGIG (reference sequence). In DNA form, the CDR3 reads TGTGCCTTTGGGAGGGCCACGTTTTCAGATACGCAGTATTTT. Protein sequence: CAFGRATFSDTQYF.

This chain uses TRBV7-2 with TRBJ2-1, with TRBD1 identical over 7 bases. CDR3 length: 14 amino acids. Germline V gene sequence: CDR1 SGHTA, CDR2 FQGNSA. V shed 4 bases, J shed 5 bases, and the junction held 5 bases outside the gene matches. CDR3 sequence reads: CASSSTGTDNEQFF. In nucleotides, the CDR3 is TGTGCCAGCAGCTCGACGGGGACAGACAATGAGCAGTTCTTC.

This clone occurred once. This rearrangement joins TRBV11-2 to TRBJ2-7; 8 nucleotides agree with TRBD1. Per the germline V gene, CDR1 is SGHAT and CDR2 is FQNNGV. This CDR3 is 15 amino acids long. After removal of 2 bases from V and 3 bases from J, the junction contained 6 bases not matched to a gene. The CDR3 sequence is CASSLRAGGLYEQYF. CDR3 DNA: TGTGCCAGCAGCTTACGGGCAGGGGGCCTCTACGAGCAGTACTTC.

J is TRBJ2-5 and V is TRBV2, with D perhaps TRBD1 (5 bases). Germline CDR1 is SNHLY and CDR2 is FYNNEI. CDR3 length: 14 residues. Trimming left V 5 bases short and J 4 bases short, with 14 bases between. In DNA, the CDR3 is TGTGCCAGCAGTCCCGGATCCCAGGGAGAGACCCAGTACTTC. Translating it yields CASSPGSQGETQYF.

V gene TRBV16 combines with J gene TRBJ1-1; a weak D match, TRBD1 (5 bases). The CDR3 is 14 residues long. V was trimmed by 2 bases and J by 4 bases, leaving 11 bases between them. From germline, CDR1 is KGHSY and CDR2 FQNENV. CDR3 amino acids: CASSQAGMRTEAFF. CDR3 nucleotides: TGTGCCAGCAGCCAAGCAGGGATGCGCACTGAAGCTTTCTTT. Full variable domain (outside the CDR3, taken from reference TRBV16 and TRBJ1-1): GEEVAQTPKHLVRGEGQKAKLYCAPIKGHSYVFWYQQVLKNEFKFLISFQNENVFDETGMPKERFSAKCLPNSPCSLEIQATKLEDSAVYFCASSQAGMRTEAFFGQGTRLTVV.

The chain recombines TRBV19 with TRBJ2-7, with 10 bases aligning to TRBD2. Germline-derived CDR1 and CDR2 are LNHDA and SQIVND (reference sequence). The CDR3 runs to 14 residues. The junction had 7 bases not matched to a gene; V was cut back by 10 bases and J by 1 base. This CDR3 is CATRTSGTSYEQYF. Written as DNA, the CDR3 is TGTGCCACCAGGACTAGCGGCACATCCTACGAGCAGTACTTC.

The V call is TRBV29-1, the J call TRBJ1-1, with 7 nucleotides matching TRBD1. Losses at the gene ends were 1 base for V and 4 bases for J; bases not matched to a gene: 6. CDR3 size: 14 residues. The germline V gene has CDR1 SQVTM and CDR2 ANQGSEA. The CDR3 loop is CSVEGHRGSTEAFF. The CDR3 nucleotides are TGCAGCGTTGAAGGTCACAGGGGAAGCACTGAAGCTTTCTTT.

J is TRBJ1-2 and V is TRBV10-3, with 7 bases fitting TRBD1. The germline V gene encodes CDR1 ENHRY and CDR2 SYGVKD. The CDR3 runs 16 residues. The ends lost 1 base at V and 2 bases at J; junction bases unmatched: 7. This CDR3 is CAISEFAQGLNYGYTF. The CDR3 coding sequence is TGTGCCATCAGTGAGTTCGCACAGGGGCTAAACTATGGCTACACCTTC.

This CDR3 reads CASSLQGNTEAFF. CDR3 coding DNA: TGTGCCAGCAGCTTACAGGGGAACACTGAAGCTTTCTTT. This chain joins TRBV7-6 and TRBJ1-1; tentatively, D is TRBD1 (5 bases). The CDR3 runs to 13 residues. Germline CDR1 is SGHVS and CDR2 is FNYEAQ. V lost 2 bases and J lost 1, with 5 bases in between.

The chain recombines TRBV30 with TRBJ1-5, with TRBD1 matching over 9 bases. Germline assignment: CDR1 GTSNPN and CDR2 SVGIG (reference sequence). V shed 2 bases and J 3 bases; nucleotides not matched to a gene: 8. The CDR3 is 16 residues long. The CDR3 DNA follows: TGTGCCTGGAGTTCCCCGAGGACAGGGGCCAATCAGCCCCAGCATTTT. As protein: CAWSSPRTGANQPQHF.

The chain is built from TRBV2 and TRBJ2-5; 8 nucleotides match TRBD1. The J call is doubtful: the DNA matches TRBJ2-7 better. The CDR3 loop spans 15 amino acids. CDR1 is SNHLY, CDR2 FYNNEI, per germline. The CDR3 loop is CASSDGGQGKYEQYF. In DNA, the CDR3 is TGTGCCAGCAGTGATGGCGGACAGGGAAAATACGAGCAGTACTTC.

This clone was recorded once. The rearrangement links TRBV29-1 to TRBJ2-7, with TRBD1 matching 7 bases. In germline, CDR1 is SQVTM, CDR2 ANQGSEA. This CDR3 region has 11 residues. The V and J ends lost 4 bases and 6 bases, in that order; junction bases with no gene match: 3. CDR3 DNA sequence: TGCAGCGTTGGGGCAGGGGGCGAGCAGTACTTC. Translated: CSVGAGGEQYF.

V is TRBV13 and J is TRBJ2-7; TRBD1 matches 10 bases. J lost 1 base, V lost 5 bases, and 2 bases had no gene match. Per germline, CDR1 PRHDT and CDR2 FYEKMQ (reference sequence). CDR3 size: 14 residues. CDR3 DNA sequence: TGTGCCAGCAGCGGACAGGGGGAATCCTACGAGCAGTACTTC. Protein: CASSGQGESYEQYF.

The chain carries TRBV5-1 and TRBJ1-4; 10 bases align to TRBD1. V shed 0 bases, J shed 7 bases, and the junction held 9 bases outside the gene matches. The length of the CDR3 is 17 residues. Germline V gene data show CDR1 as SGHRS and CDR2 as YFSETQ. The chain's CDR3 is CASSLDFRGTGVEKLFF. As DNA, the CDR3 is TGCGCCAGCAGCTTGGACTTCAGGGGGACAGGGGTTGAAAAACTGTTTTTT.

The CDR3 sequence is CASSLESGRYPYEQYF. In nucleotides, the CDR3 is TGTGCCAGCAGTCTGGAGAGCGGGAGGTACCCCTACGAGCAGTACTTC. This chain joins TRBV28 and TRBJ2-7, with 9 bases that match TRBD2. Germline loops: CDR1 MDHEN, CDR2 SYDVKM. This CDR3 is 16 amino acids long. V shed 5 bases and J 2 bases; nucleotides not matched to a gene: 10.

The chain is built from TRBV18 and TRBJ2-2, with D possibly being TRBD1 (5 bases). Germline V gene lookup returns CDR1 KGHSH and CDR2 LQKENI. Deletions cut 3 bases from V and 1 base from J, with 12 bases between. This CDR3 region has 16 residues. CDR3 residues: CASSPGLRENTGELFF. The CDR3 region has the DNA TGTGCCAGCTCACCTGGGCTCAGGGAGAACACCGGGGAGCTGTTTTTT.

The chain couples TRBV29-1 to TRBJ1-1; D possibly corresponds to TRBD1 (6 bases). The CDR3 has 14 amino acids. Trimming removed 6 bases from V and 0 bases from J, with 14 bases in between. Per the germline V gene, CDR1 is SQVTM and CDR2 is ANQGSEA. The CDR3 here is CSVTNRVLNTEAFF. The CDR3 nucleotides read TGCAGCGTCACCAACAGGGTTTTGAACACTGAAGCTTTCTTT.

This chain links TRBV5-1 with TRBJ1-2; a possible D gene is TRBD1 (5 bases). The ends were cut back, 6 bases at V and 4 bases at J, with 16 bases in the middle. In germline, CDR1 is SGHRS, CDR2 YFSETQ. This CDR3 region has 14 residues. The CDR3 DNA follows: TGCGCCAGCAACCCGTTTGGGGGAGGCTATGGCTACACCTTC. It encodes CASNPFGGGYGYTF.

The chain employs TRBV15 and TRBJ1-3; weak D call: TRBD1 (6 bases). Germline V lookup: CDR1 LNHNV, CDR2 YYDKDF (reference sequence). The V and J ends lost 0 bases and 8 bases respectively, with 11 bases between them. CDR3 length equals 14 residues. This CDR3 reads CATSRDQGSDTIYF. In DNA, the CDR3 is TGTGCCACCAGCAGAGATCAGGGGTCGGACACCATATATTTT.

The CDR3 DNA follows: TGTGCCAGTACCTTAGGAGTAGGGGCAGATACGCAGTATTTT. Translating it yields CASTLGVGADTQYF. V usage is TRBV19 and J usage is TRBJ2-3; perhaps TRBD1 as D (5 bases). The CDR3 contains 14 residues. The V gene's germline CDR1 is LNHDA and CDR2 SQIVND (reference sequence). Trimming took off 7 bases at V and 4 bases at J, with 15 bases between the two ends.

This clone has just a few counts. The V call is TRBV5-1, the J call TRBJ2-5; D may be TRBD2 (6 bases). The J call is in doubt because the DNA end fits TRBJ2-7 better. Germline loops: CDR1 SGHRS, CDR2 YFSETQ. This CDR3 contains 14 residues. The CDR3, as DNA: TGCGCCAGCAGCCCGGGACTTGGGTCCTACGAGCAGTACTTC. Encoded protein: CASSPGLGSYEQYF.